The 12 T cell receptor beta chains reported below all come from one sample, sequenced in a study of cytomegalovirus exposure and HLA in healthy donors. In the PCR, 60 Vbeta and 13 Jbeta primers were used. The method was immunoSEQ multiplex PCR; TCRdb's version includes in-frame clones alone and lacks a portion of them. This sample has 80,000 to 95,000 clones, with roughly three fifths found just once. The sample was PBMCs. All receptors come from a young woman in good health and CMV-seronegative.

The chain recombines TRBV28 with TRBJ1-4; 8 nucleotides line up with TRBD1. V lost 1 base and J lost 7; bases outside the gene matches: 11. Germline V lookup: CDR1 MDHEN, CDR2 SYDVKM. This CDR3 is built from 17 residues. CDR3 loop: CASSLSLLQGESEKLFF. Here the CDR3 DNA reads TGTGCCAGCAGTTTATCCCTTTTACAGGGGGAGAGTGAAAAACTGTTTTTT.

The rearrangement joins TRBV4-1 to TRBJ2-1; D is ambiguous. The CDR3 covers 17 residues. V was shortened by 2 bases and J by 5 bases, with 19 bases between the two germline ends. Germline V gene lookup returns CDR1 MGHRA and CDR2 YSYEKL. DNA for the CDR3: TGCGCCAGCAGCCAACTTCTTCGACGGAGAGAGGACAATGAGCAGTTCTTC. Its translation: CASSQLLRRREDNEQFF.

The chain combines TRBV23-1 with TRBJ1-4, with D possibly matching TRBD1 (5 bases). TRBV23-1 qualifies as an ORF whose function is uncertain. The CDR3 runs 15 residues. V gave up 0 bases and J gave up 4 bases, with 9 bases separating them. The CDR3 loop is CASSQSRQINEKLFF. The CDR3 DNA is TGCGCCAGCAGTCAATCAAGACAGATTAATGAAAAACTGTTTTTT.

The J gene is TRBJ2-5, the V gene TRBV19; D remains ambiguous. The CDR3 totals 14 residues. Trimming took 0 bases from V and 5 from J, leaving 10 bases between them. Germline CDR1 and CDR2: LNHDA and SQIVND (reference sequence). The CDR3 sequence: CASSIEARFETQYF. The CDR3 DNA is TGTGCCAGTAGTATAGAAGCCAGGTTCGAGACCCAGTACTTC.

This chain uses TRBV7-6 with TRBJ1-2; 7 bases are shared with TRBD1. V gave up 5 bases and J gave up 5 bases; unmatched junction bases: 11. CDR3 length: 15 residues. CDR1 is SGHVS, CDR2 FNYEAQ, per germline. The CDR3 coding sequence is TGTGCCAGCAGCGCGGGGACAGTCCCGAGATATGGCTACACCTTC. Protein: CASSAGTVPRYGYTF.

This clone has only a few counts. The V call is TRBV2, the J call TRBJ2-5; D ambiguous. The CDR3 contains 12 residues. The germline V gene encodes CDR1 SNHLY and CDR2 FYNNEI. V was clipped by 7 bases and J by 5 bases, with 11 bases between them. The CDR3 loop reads CASKRTLETQYF. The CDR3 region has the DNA TGTGCCAGCAAGCGAACGTTGGAGACCCAGTACTTC.

CDR3 residues: CASSQPPGTSGGNTYEQYF. The CDR3 nucleotides read TGTGCCAGCAGCCAACCCCCCGGGACTAGCGGGGGGAATACCTACGAGCAGTACTTC. The chain uses TRBV4-2 and TRBJ2-7; TRBD2 aligns across 15 bases. The V and J ends lost 2 bases and 2 bases, in that order; junction bases with no gene match: 10. The CDR3 runs 19 residues. Per the germline V gene, CDR1 is LGHNA and CDR2 is YNFKEQ.

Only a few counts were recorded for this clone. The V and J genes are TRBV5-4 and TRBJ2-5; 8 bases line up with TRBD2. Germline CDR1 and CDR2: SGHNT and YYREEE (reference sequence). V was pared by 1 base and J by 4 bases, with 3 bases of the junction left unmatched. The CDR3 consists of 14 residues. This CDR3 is CASSLPGGAETQYF. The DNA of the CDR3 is TGTGCCAGCAGCTTGCCGGGGGGGGCAGAGACCCAGTACTTC.

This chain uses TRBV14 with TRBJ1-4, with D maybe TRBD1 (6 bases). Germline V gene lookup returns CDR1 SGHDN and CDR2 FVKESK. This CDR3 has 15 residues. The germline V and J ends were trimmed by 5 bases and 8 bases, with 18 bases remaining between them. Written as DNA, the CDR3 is TGTGCCAGCAGCTCCCTTGTGGGGGCGGGCGAAAAACTGTTTTTT. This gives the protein CASSSLVGAGEKLFF.

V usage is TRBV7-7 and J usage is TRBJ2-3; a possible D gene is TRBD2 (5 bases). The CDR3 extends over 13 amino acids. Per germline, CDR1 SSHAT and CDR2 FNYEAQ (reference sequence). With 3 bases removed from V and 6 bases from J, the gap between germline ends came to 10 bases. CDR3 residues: CASSFGEGDTQYF. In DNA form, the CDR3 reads TGTGCCAGCAGCTTCGGGGAAGGGGATACGCAGTATTTT.

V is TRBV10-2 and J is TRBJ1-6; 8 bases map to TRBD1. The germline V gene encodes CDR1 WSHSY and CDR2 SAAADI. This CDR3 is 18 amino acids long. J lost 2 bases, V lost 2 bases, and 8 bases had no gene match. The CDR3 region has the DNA TGCGCCAGCAGTGAGAGACAGGGGCCCGGGGCCTATAATTCACCCCTCCACTTT. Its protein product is CASSERQGPGAYNSPLHF.

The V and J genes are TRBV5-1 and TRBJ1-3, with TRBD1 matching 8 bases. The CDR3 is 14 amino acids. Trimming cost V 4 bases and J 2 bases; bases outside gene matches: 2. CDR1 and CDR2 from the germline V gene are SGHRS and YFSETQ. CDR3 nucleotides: TGCGCCAGCAGCGCGGACAGGGCTGGAAACACCATATATTTT. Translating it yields CASSADRAGNTIYF.